Given below is one T cell receptor beta chain in context. CDR1 is MNHEY, CDR2 SMNVEV, per germline (reference sequence). The CDR3 sequence is 14 residues long. Unmatched junction bases numbered 8, after V lost 5 bases and J lost 5 bases. These data are taken from a study of blood T cell repertoires in COVID-19. Study as a whole: Samples representing acute and convalescent COVID-19 were sourced from the United States, Italy and Spain.

Produced via immunoSEQ multiplex PCR; TCRdb's table is partial and in-frame only. This table holds over 150,000 clones, around 80% found once. Sequences were obtained from peripheral blood. The chain couples TRBV27 to TRBJ1-1, with TRBD1 matching over 7 bases. This TCR was recovered from a woman aged 35 to 49 with COVID-19, enrolled during active disease. The CDR3 sequence: CASSLGQPSTEAFF. CDR3 bases: TGTGCCAGCAGTCTGGGACAGCCGAGTACTGAAGCTTTCTTT.